This T cell receptor (beta chain) was sequenced during a study of vaccination effects on CD4 cells after COVID-19. Produced via immunoSEQ multiplex PCR; TCRdb's table is partial and in-frame only. This sample has approximately 44,000 clones, with 65% to 80% found just once. Broader study findings: Healthy vaccinees' vaccine-induced clones included only 1 of 255 cross-reacting with common cold coronaviruses.

The germline V gene encodes CDR1 MNHEY and CDR2 SVGAGI. This CDR3 is 14 amino acids long. Trimming stripped 6 bases from V and 4 bases from J, with 15 bases between. With respect to this clone: What it recognizes is unknown.

Expansion with viral peptide pools was applied to antigen-specific CD4+ T cells by the ViraFEST assay prior to sequencing. Culture proceeded for more than 8 days, and CD4+ T cells were then isolated. Nobody among the vaccine recipients had prior SARS-CoV-2 infection (nucleocapsid antibodies were negative). The sequences come from CD4+ T cells from PBMCs cultured with HCoV-NL63 spike peptides, collected before COVID-19 vaccination. This clonotype was obtained from a human donor who received a COVID-19 vaccine. V usage is TRBV6-5 and J usage is TRBJ1-1; perhaps TRBD1 as D (6 bases). The CDR3 protein is CASRAQGAATEAFF. CDR3 DNA: TGTGCCAGCAGAGCACAGGGTGCGGCCACTGAAGCTTTCTTT.